Sequencing of this T cell receptor (beta chain) was carried out in a study of radiation and T cells in renal cell carcinoma. Study-wide context: Nephrectomy followed 15 Gy stereotactic body radiation by 4 weeks.

Study-level findings and limits: From baseline, blood top tumor clonotypes peaked at 2 weeks post-radiation.

Sample time point: baseline pretreatment blood. Specified treatment: 15 Gy SBRT to primary tumor, nephrectomy 4 weeks later. Radiation-treated patients gave blood at baseline, week 2 and week 4. A word on this clone: Its cognate antigen is unknown.

The protocol was immunoSEQ multiplex PCR, while the TCRdb copy is restricted to in-frame clones and leaves out a portion. Of 110,000 to 150,000 clones in the sample, around four fifths were seen once. With 7 bases removed from V and 4 bases from J, the gap between germline ends came to 19 bases. Germline CDR1 LNHDA, CDR2 SQIVND (reference sequence). The CDR3 runs to 15 residues. This clonotype was obtained from a woman between 50 and 59 years old with renal cell carcinoma. The sample in question was blood, obtained from a patient whose treatment included radiotherapy and nephrectomy. The chain is built from TRBV19 and TRBJ1-2, with D perhaps matching TRBD1 (5 bases). The CDR3: CASTARGGGGYGYTF. Here the CDR3 DNA reads TGTGCCAGTACCGCTCGGGGGGGAGGCGGCTATGGCTACACCTTC. Filled out from reference TRBV19 and TRBJ1-2, the complete variable domain reads DGGITQSPKYLFRKEGQNVTLSCEQNLNHDAMYWYRQDPGQGLRLIYYSQIVNDFQKGDIAEGYSVSREKKESFPLTVTSAQKNPTAFYLCASTARGGGGYGYTFGSGTRLTVV.